These 18 T cell receptor beta chains came from one sample sequenced in a study of blood T cell repertoires in COVID-19. The table came from immunoSEQ multiplex PCR; TCRdb's copy has only in-frame clones and leaves some out. The sample shows over 65,000 clones, roughly 90% of them seen only once. The sequencing input was peripheral blood. The receptors stem from a woman aged 60-75 years with acute or convalescent COVID-19.

This clone rates as medium-sized. Additional DNA sequences in this sample encode the identical CDR3. J is TRBJ1-4 and V is TRBV4-1; 9 nucleotides match TRBD1. Germline CDR1 is MGHRA and CDR2 is YSYEKL. V dropped 0 bases and J dropped 6; count of bases not matched to a gene: 5. The CDR3 is made up of 16 amino acids. The CDR3 DNA sequence: TGCGCCAGCAGCCAAGATTGGAGACAGGGGGATGAAAAACTGTTTTTT. Its translation: CASSQDWRQGDEKLFF.

The chain joins TRBV5-5 to TRBJ1-2; D is uncertain. CDR1 and CDR2 (germline): SGHKS, YYEKEE (reference sequence). V lost 1 base and J 4 bases, leaving 8 bases between the germline ends. This CDR3 has 13 residues. CDR3 nucleotide sequence: TGTGCCAGCAGCTTGACAGATCTCTATGGCTACACCTTC. Its protein product is CASSLTDLYGYTF.

As regards this clone: This CDR3 is also generated by other DNA sequences in the sample. The chain employs TRBV7-9 and TRBJ1-5, with TRBD1 identical over 7 bases. The V gene's germline CDR1 is SEHNR and CDR2 FQNEAQ (reference sequence). J was trimmed by 3 bases and V by 6 bases; bases with no gene match: 5. This CDR3 region has 14 residues. The CDR3 coding sequence is TGTGCCAGCAGTCCCACAGGGGCCAATCAGCCCCAGCATTTT. This translates into CASSPTGANQPQHF.

The V gene is TRBV6-4, the J gene TRBJ2-1, with TRBD2 as a possible D gene (6 bases). The CDR3 loop spans 14 amino acids. CDR1 is MRHNA, CDR2 SNTAGT, per germline. Trimming left V 6 bases short and J 0 bases short, with 9 bases between. In nucleotides, the CDR3 is TGTGCCAGCAGCGCGGGAATCTCCTACAATGAGCAGTTCTTC. Amino acid sequence: CASSAGISYNEQFF.

The table lists this clone with a few counts. The V and J genes are TRBV7-8 and TRBJ2-7; 15 bases are a match to TRBD2. The CDR3 runs to 23 residues. J was trimmed by 3 bases and V by 5 bases; bases with no gene match: 26. CDR1 is SGHVS and CDR2 is FQNEAQ in the germline V gene. The CDR3: CASSPLGTSGRLGVESVRYEQYV. Written as DNA, the CDR3 is TGTGCCAGCAGCCCCCTTGGGACTAGCGGGAGGCTCGGAGTAGAATCCGTTCGCTACGAGCAGTACGTC.

The J gene is TRBJ2-2, the V gene TRBV5-1; 12 positions match TRBD1. With 0 bases clipped from V and 3 bases from J, the junction kept 6 bases outside the gene matches. CDR1 SGHRS and CDR2 YFSETQ come from the germline V gene. The CDR3 spans 18 residues. CDR3 sequence (DNA): TGCGCCAGCAGCTTGGAGGGACAGGGGGCGCGTGACACCGGGGAGCTGTTTTTT. Its protein product is CASSLEGQGARDTGELFF.

The chain uses TRBV6-6 and TRBJ1-3; TRBD1 aligns across 7 bases. Germline lookup yields CDR1 MNHNY and CDR2 SVGAGI (reference sequence). J lost 7 bases, V lost 2 bases, and 2 bases had no gene match. The CDR3 is made up of 13 amino acids. The CDR3 sequence is CASSYDRENTIYF. CDR3 in DNA: TGTGCCAGCAGTTACGACAGGGAGAACACCATATATTTT.

This sequence joins TRBV2 and TRBJ1-1; 7 bases are a match to TRBD1. V lost 8 bases and J lost 7; bases outside the gene matches: 7. Germline V gene sequence: CDR1 SNHLY, CDR2 FYNNEI. The CDR3 extends over 12 amino acids. The CDR3 protein is CASLGTEVEAFF. DNA for the CDR3: TGTGCCAGCTTGGGGACAGAAGTTGAAGCTTTCTTT.

The chain recombines TRBV5-1 with TRBJ1-6; 7 bases are a match to TRBD1. Germline lookup yields CDR1 SGHRS and CDR2 YFSETQ. Trimming took 0 bases from V and 8 from J; bases not matched to a gene: 5. The CDR3 extends over 15 amino acids. The CDR3 is CASSLEAGGHSPLHF. In DNA, the CDR3 is TGCGCCAGCAGCTTGGAGGCAGGGGGTCATTCACCCCTCCACTTT.

The J gene is TRBJ2-2, the V gene TRBV6-6; perhaps TRBD1 as D (6 bases). The CDR3 sequence is 15 residues long. The ends were cut back, 8 bases at V and 6 bases at J, with 19 bases in the middle. Germline CDR1 reads MNHNY; CDR2 reads SVGAGI (reference sequence). The CDR3: CASQAGVKKAGELFF. For the CDR3, the DNA is TGTGCCAGCCAGGCAGGGGTAAAAAAGGCCGGGGAGCTGTTTTTT.

This chain uses TRBV9 with TRBJ1-4; D may be TRBD1 (6 bases). Trimming took 4 bases from V and 7 from J, leaving 17 bases between them. The CDR3 is made up of 15 amino acids. Germline assignment: CDR1 SGDLS and CDR2 YYNGEE. The CDR3 DNA is TGTGCCAGCAGCACCAACAGGGCCAGGGGTGAAAAACTGTTTTTT. Its protein is CASSTNRARGEKLFF.

This chain connects TRBV7-9 to TRBJ1-4; 8 nucleotides align to TRBD1. Germline CDR1 reads SEHNR; CDR2 reads FQNEAQ (reference sequence). The CDR3 is made up of 15 amino acids. Trimming cost V 1 base and J 7 bases; bases outside gene matches: 5. The CDR3 DNA reads TGTGCCAGCAGCTTAGGGACAGGGTTAACTGAAAAACTGTTTTTT. It is translated as CASSLGTGLTEKLFF.

The chain employs TRBV18 and TRBJ1-2; D not resolved. The CDR3 extends over 14 amino acids. Germline-derived CDR1 and CDR2 are KGHSH and LQKENI. Trimming took off 6 bases at V and 2 bases at J, with 13 bases between the two ends. The CDR3 reads CASSASAGNYGYTF. The CDR3 nucleotides read TGTGCCAGCTCCGCGTCGGCAGGAAACTATGGCTACACCTTC.

J is TRBJ2-5 and V is TRBV11-2; TRBD1 matches 8 bases. With 3 bases clipped from V and 3 bases from J, the junction kept 3 bases outside the gene matches. Germline V gene lookup returns CDR1 SGHAT and CDR2 FQNNGV. The CDR3 has 14 residues. CDR3 coding DNA: TGTGCCAGCAGCTTCGAGACAGGGGAAGAGACCCAGTACTTC. Its protein product is CASSFETGEETQYF.

This clone has a single count. The sample carries other DNA sequences with the same CDR3. DNA of the CDR3: TGTGCCAGCAGTTACTCGCGGGGCCCCGTCTATGGCTACACCTTC. Its translation is CASSYSRGPVYGYTF. This chain links TRBV6-2 or TRBV6-3 with TRBJ1-2; a weak D match, TRBD1 (5 bases). Trimming pared 0 bases from V and 4 bases from J, leaving 12 bases between. There are 15 residues in the CDR3. CDR1 is MNHEY, CDR2 SVGEGT, per germline.

This chain uses TRBV15 with TRBJ1-4; possible D gene TRBD1, 5 bases. The CDR3 covers 16 residues. CDR1 LNHNV and CDR2 YYDKDF come from the germline V gene (reference sequence). V was trimmed by 1 base and J by 5 bases, leaving 14 bases between them. For the CDR3, the DNA is TGTGCCACCAGCAGAGGAGAGTCAGGGCCAAATGAAAAACTGTTTTTT. Its protein is CATSRGESGPNEKLFF.

This rearrangement joins TRBV5-1 to TRBJ1-2; unclear D gene. In germline, CDR1 is SGHRS, CDR2 YFSETQ. The CDR3 is made up of 13 amino acids. With 4 bases removed from V and 3 bases from J, the gap between germline ends came to 10 bases. CDR3 coding DNA: TGCGCCAGCAGCCCGGACGGGGACTATGGCTACACCTTC. The encoded protein is CASSPDGDYGYTF.

The chain carries TRBV19 and TRBJ2-1, with 8 nucleotides matching TRBD2. Germline CDR1 is LNHDA and CDR2 is SQIVND (reference sequence). The CDR3 is 16 residues long. With 3 bases clipped from V and 8 bases from J, the junction kept 12 bases outside the gene matches. The CDR3 coding sequence is TGTGCCAGTAGTATGGGGCCGGGAGGGGGGTCGGATGAGCAGTTCTTC. Translating gives CASSMGPGGGSDEQFF.